This T cell receptor (beta chain) emerged from a study of OX40 agonist ivuxolimab in advanced cancers. Collection of blood occurred at baseline, at cycle 4 day 1, and at cycle 7 day 1. Germline V gene lookup returns CDR1 SGHVS and CDR2 FQNEAQ. The CDR3 contains 15 residues. V dropped 5 bases and J dropped 2 bases, with 13 bases sitting between them. The table came from immunoSEQ multiplex PCR; TCRdb's copy has only in-frame clones and leaves some out. The sample comprises about 45,000 clones, approximately 89% of which are singletons, and approximately 13% rests with the top ten. The J gene is TRBJ1-5, the V gene TRBV7-8; no definite D call. This specimen consisted of CD4+ or CD8+ T cells sorted from blood, obtained in a trial of the OX40 agonist ivuxolimab. This receptor was obtained from an adult with an advanced solid tumor such as melanoma, head and neck, liver or kidney cancer. The DNA of the CDR3 is TGTGCCAGCAGCGCCGACCACGGGGGCAATCAGCCCCAGCATTTT. Protein sequence: CASSADHGGNQPQHF. The full variable domain, rest sourced from reference TRBV7-8 and TRBJ1-5, is GAGVSQSPRYKVAKRGQDVALRCDPISGHVSLFWYQQALGQGPEFLTYFQNEAQLDKSGLPSDRFFAERPEGSVSTLKIQRTQQEDSAVYLCASSADHGGNQPQHFGDGTRLSIL.